Listed below are T cell receptor beta chains from one sample, sequenced in a study of regulatory T cells. The repertoire was sequenced with immunoSEQ multiplex PCR; TCRdb's copy has only in-frame clones and lacks some. The sample consists of approximately 6,100 clones, more than 80% of them appearing once. The sample consisted of CD4+ Tregs sorted from blood. The receptor source for this set is a person aged 18 to 35 with CD3G deficiency. The CDR3 runs from the conserved cysteine through the conserved F or W. The D gene is left open where the match is weak. Rows may omit the clone size; those that give it use once, few, many or a size class.

j_call: TRBJ1-2
d_call: NA
clone_size: NA
v_call: TRBV6-1
cdr3_aa: CASSVTRNFRSGYTF
cdr3_nt: TGTGCCAGCAGTGTGACCCGGAACTTTCGGTCTGGCTACACCTTC

j_call: TRBJ2-3
d_call: NA
clone_size: NA
v_call: TRBV18
cdr3_aa: CASSPGADTQYF
cdr3_nt: TGTGCCAGCTCACCGGGGGCAGATACGCAGTATTTT

j_call: TRBJ1-2
d_call: NA
clone_size: NA
v_call: TRBV7-2
cdr3_aa: CASSLTAYANYGYTF
cdr3_nt: TGTGCCAGCAGCTTGACAGCGTACGCAAACTATGGCTACACCTTC

j_call: TRBJ2-7
d_call: NA
clone_size: NA
v_call: TRBV7-9
cdr3_aa: CASSFYDSGEQYF
cdr3_nt: TGTGCCAGCAGCTTTTATGACTCCGGGGAGCAGTACTTC

j_call: TRBJ2-2
d_call: NA
clone_size: NA
v_call: TRBV5-1
cdr3_aa: CASSLTGGGELFF
cdr3_nt: TGCGCCAGCAGCTTAACCGGGGGCGGGGAGCTGTTTTTT

j_call: TRBJ2-1
d_call: NA
clone_size: NA
v_call: TRBV28
cdr3_aa: CASSSPGGRGEQFF
cdr3_nt: TGTGCCAGCAGTTCTCCCGGCGGCCGTGGTGAGCAGTTCTTC

j_call: TRBJ2-6
d_call: NA
clone_size: NA
v_call: TRBV6-6
cdr3_aa: CASTFEGGSGANVLTF
cdr3_nt: TGTGCCAGCACCTTTGAGGGGGGTTCTGGGGCCAACGTCCTGACTTTC

j_call: TRBJ2-3
d_call: TRBD1
clone_size: NA
v_call: TRBV6-1
cdr3_aa: CAISEPSLTGTTDTQYF
cdr3_nt: TGTGCCATCAGTGAGCCGTCACTGACAGGGACCACAGATACGCAGTATTTT

j_call: TRBJ2-5
d_call: TRBD2
clone_size: few
v_call: TRBV28
cdr3_aa: CASSRGGFVQETQYF
cdr3_nt: TGTGCCAGCAGTCGCGGGGGTTTTGTTCAAGAGACCCAGTACTTC

j_call: TRBJ2-3
d_call: NA
clone_size: NA
v_call: TRBV7-8
cdr3_aa: CASQGPRGGTQYF
cdr3_nt: TGTGCCAGCCAGGGCCCTCGAGGGGGGACGCAGTATTTT

j_call: TRBJ1-2
d_call: NA
clone_size: once
v_call: TRBV6-1
cdr3_aa: CASRVLSQSSYGYTF
cdr3_nt: TGTGCCAGCAGGGTATTGTCCCAATCTTCCTATGGCTACACCTTC

j_call: TRBJ2-2
d_call: TRBD2
clone_size: NA
v_call: TRBV6-1
cdr3_aa: CATSSGRTAGELFF
cdr3_nt: TGTGCCACATCTAGCGGGAGAACAGCCGGGGAGCTGTTTTTT

j_call: TRBJ2-3
d_call: NA
clone_size: NA
v_call: TRBV19
cdr3_aa: CASSISGREDTQYF
cdr3_nt: TGTGCCAGTAGTATATCCGGCAGGGAAGATACGCAGTATTTT

j_call: TRBJ2-3
d_call: NA
clone_size: NA
v_call: TRBV19
cdr3_aa: CASRKVAESTDTQYF
cdr3_nt: TGTGCCAGCCGGAAGGTCGCAGAGAGCACAGATACGCAGTATTTT

j_call: TRBJ2-5
d_call: TRBD2
clone_size: NA
v_call: TRBV23-1
cdr3_aa: CASTIGASSREVSETQYF
cdr3_nt: TGCGCCAGCACGATCGGGGCCTCTAGCCGGGAGGTTTCAGAGACCCAGTACTTC

j_call: TRBJ2-7
d_call: NA
clone_size: NA
v_call: TRBV6-1
cdr3_aa: CASSVPRGEQYF
cdr3_nt: TGTGCCAGCAGTGTCCCGCGGGGTGAGCAGTACTTC

j_call: TRBJ2-7
d_call: NA
clone_size: NA
v_call: TRBV28
cdr3_aa: CASSQGTGYEQYF
cdr3_nt: TGTGCCAGCAGTCAGGGAACGGGCTACGAGCAGTACTTC

j_call: TRBJ2-6
d_call: NA
clone_size: NA
v_call: TRBV28
cdr3_aa: CASSFNSPTGANVLTF
cdr3_nt: TGTGCCAGCAGTTTTAACAGCCCCACTGGGGCCAACGTCCTGACTTTC

j_call: TRBJ2-7
d_call: NA
clone_size: NA
v_call: TRBV6-1
cdr3_aa: CASRRTWEQYF
cdr3_nt: TGTGCCAGCAGGAGAACTTGGGAGCAGTACTTC

j_call: TRBJ2-1
d_call: NA
clone_size: NA
v_call: TRBV7-9
cdr3_aa: CASSFGGAVGQFF
cdr3_nt: TGTGCCAGCAGCTTTGGAGGGGCCGTCGGGCAGTTCTTC

j_call: TRBJ2-7
d_call: NA
clone_size: once
v_call: TRBV11-2
cdr3_aa: CASSANRDEQYF
cdr3_nt: TGTGCCAGCAGCGCCAACAGGGACGAGCAGTACTTC

j_call: TRBJ2-3
d_call: NA
clone_size: NA
v_call: TRBV28
cdr3_aa: CASSPQGSTQYF
cdr3_nt: TGTGCCAGCAGTCCCCAAGGGTCCACGCAGTATTTT

j_call: TRBJ1-6
d_call: NA
clone_size: NA
v_call: TRBV5-4
cdr3_aa: CASTPREIPPLHF
cdr3_nt: TGTGCCAGCACCCCTCGAGAGATTCCACCCCTCCACTTT

j_call: TRBJ2-2
d_call: NA
clone_size: NA
v_call: TRBV19
cdr3_aa: CASRDRNTGELFF
cdr3_nt: TGTGCCAGTAGGGACAGGAACACCGGGGAGCTGTTTTTT

j_call: TRBJ2-1
d_call: NA
clone_size: NA
v_call: TRBV6-1
cdr3_aa: CASSEYGPMGDEQFF
cdr3_nt: TGTGCCAGCAGTGAGTACGGACCCATGGGCGATGAGCAGTTCTTC

j_call: TRBJ1-4
d_call: TRBD1
clone_size: NA
v_call: TRBV5-1
cdr3_aa: CASSPGQGTTNEKLFF
cdr3_nt: TGCGCCAGCAGCCCCGGACAGGGGACAACTAATGAAAAACTGTTTTTT

j_call: TRBJ1-1
d_call: NA
clone_size: NA
v_call: TRBV27
cdr3_aa: CASSFLRRNTEAFF
cdr3_nt: TGTGCCAGCAGTTTTCTACGGAGGAACACTGAAGCTTTCTTT

j_call: TRBJ2-1
d_call: NA
clone_size: NA
v_call: TRBV28
cdr3_aa: CASTPLRASSYNEQFF
cdr3_nt: TGTGCCAGCACCCCATTGAGGGCCAGCTCCTACAATGAGCAGTTCTTC

j_call: TRBJ1-5
d_call: NA
clone_size: NA
v_call: TRBV28
cdr3_aa: CASSLQGGNQPQHF
cdr3_nt: TGTGCCAGCAGTTTACAGGGCGGGAATCAGCCCCAGCATTTT